Following are 30 T cell receptor beta chains from one sample sequenced in a study of long-term antiretroviral therapy in people with HIV. Run at survey level, the immunoSEQ assay was version v3.0. TCRdb's table, derived via immunoSEQ multiplex PCR, lists solely in-frame clones and lacks some. The sample contains about 33,000 clones, 65% to 80% of which appear only once. The sequences come from unsorted PBMCs, collected 2 years after starting antiretroviral therapy. The receptor set was obtained from a woman aged 45 to 65 with HIV.

V usage is TRBV6-1 and J usage is TRBJ2-7; TRBD1 or TRBD2 may be the D gene (5 bases each). The germline V gene encodes CDR1 MNHNS and CDR2 SASEGT. Trimming took 6 bases from V and 5 from J, leaving 17 bases between them. CDR3 length equals 14 residues. This CDR3 is CASRELWDRNEQYV. The CDR3 DNA follows: TGTGCCAGCAGAGAACTTTGGGACCGCAACGAGCAGTACGTC.

The chain joins TRBV9 to TRBJ1-1; D perhaps matches TRBD1 (6 bases). CDR3 length equals 13 residues. V lost 4 bases to trimming and J lost 8 bases, with 15 bases between them. Germline lookup yields CDR1 SGDLS and CDR2 YYNGEE. DNA for the CDR3: TGTGCCAGCAGCCCGAGCACAGGGCCAGAAGCTTTCTTT. Translating it yields CASSPSTGPEAFF.

The V and J genes are TRBV18 and TRBJ2-2; D is uncertain. The CDR3 is made up of 16 amino acids. V lost 2 bases to trimming and J lost 1 base, with 11 bases between them. The V gene's germline CDR1 is KGHSH and CDR2 LQKENI. The CDR3 loop is CASSPRSNRNTGELFF. The CDR3 DNA follows: TGTGCCAGCTCACCAAGGAGCAACCGGAACACCGGGGAGCTGTTTTTT.

The chain recombines TRBV14 with TRBJ2-7; D gene unclear. CDR3 length: 13 amino acids. The V end was cut by 4 bases, the J end by 2 bases, with 9 bases between. CDR1 is SGHDN and CDR2 is FVKESK in the germline V gene. The CDR3 DNA follows: TGTGCCAGCAGCCCAGGTCCGGCCTACGAGCAGTACTTC. It translates to CASSPGPAYEQYF.

This chain links TRBV2 with TRBJ1-1; D possibly corresponds to TRBD1 (6 bases). The V gene's germline CDR1 is SNHLY and CDR2 FYNNEI. V lost 4 bases and J lost 1, with 13 bases in between. This CDR3 is built from 15 residues. The CDR3 sequence is CASSVQGSWNTEAFF. CDR3 nucleotide sequence: TGTGCCAGCAGTGTACAGGGTTCTTGGAACACTGAAGCTTTCTTT. Full variable domain (outside the CDR3, taken from reference TRBV2 and TRBJ1-1): EPEVTQTPSHQVTQMGQEVILRCVPISNHLYFYWYRQILGQKVEFLVSFYNNEISEKSEIFDDQFSVERPDGSNFTLKIRSTKLEDSAMYFCASSVQGSWNTEAFFGQGTRLTVV.

V and J are TRBV7-9 and TRBJ2-7; maybe TRBD1 (6 bases). Germline loops: CDR1 SEHNR, CDR2 FQNEAQ (reference sequence). This CDR3 region has 14 residues. V was clipped by 5 bases and J by 2 bases, with 13 bases between them. As DNA, the CDR3 is TGTGCCAGCAGCCCGGGACACCAAACCTACGAGCAGTACTTC. Amino acid sequence: CASSPGHQTYEQYF.

J is TRBJ1-2 and V is TRBV19; D unresolved. The CDR3 extends over 12 amino acids. V was clipped by 1 base and J by 6 bases, with 6 bases between them. Looked up from germline, CDR1 is LNHDA and CDR2 is SQIVND (reference sequence). The CDR3 reads CASSIVPDGYTF. Here the CDR3 DNA reads TGTGCCAGTAGTATAGTCCCGGATGGCTACACCTTC.

The chain uses TRBV11-2 and TRBJ2-1; D remains unclear. V was clipped by 0 bases and J by 0 bases, with 9 bases between them. CDR1 is SGHAT and CDR2 is FQNNGV in the germline V gene. The length of the CDR3 is 16 residues. CDR3 residues: CASSLEYSSSYNEQFF. The CDR3 DNA is TGTGCCAGCAGCTTAGAGTATTCGAGCTCCTACAATGAGCAGTTCTTC.

This chain joins TRBV21-1 and TRBJ1-5. TRBV21-1 is designated a pseudogene. The CDR3 is 11 amino acids. CDR3 sequence (DNA): TGTGCCAGCAGGTTTAATCAGCCCCAGCATTTT. Translating gives CASRFNQPQHF.

This chain links TRBV19 with TRBJ1-2, with 10 bases identical to TRBD1. CDR1 and CDR2 (germline): LNHDA, SQIVND (reference sequence). The length of the CDR3 is 12 residues. The trim removed 9 bases at V and 4 bases at J, leaving 2 bases unmatched. DNA for the CDR3: TGTGCCAGCGGACAGGGGGGCTATGGCTACACCTTC. Residues: CASGQGGYGYTF.

The chain couples TRBV9 to TRBJ2-5; a possible D gene is TRBD2 (6 bases). The CDR3 runs 15 residues. V was trimmed by 3 bases and J by 4 bases, leaving 16 bases between them. Germline lookup yields CDR1 SGDLS and CDR2 YYNGEE. Written as DNA, the CDR3 is TGTGCCAGCAGCGAACGGTGGGGGACTCCAGAGACCCAGTACTTC. This encodes CASSERWGTPETQYF.

The gene calls are TRBV6-4 and TRBJ2-4, with D unclear. Germline lookup yields CDR1 MRHNA and CDR2 SNTAGT. V was clipped by 8 bases and J by 6 bases, with 17 bases between them. The CDR3 contains 14 residues. CDR3 amino acids: CASSPDPGGNIQYF. The DNA for the CDR3 is TGTGCCAGCTCTCCCGACCCAGGTGGAAACATTCAGTACTTC.

The chain has TRBV7-9 and TRBJ2-1; unclear D gene. V lost 6 bases to trimming and J lost 5 bases, with 2 bases between them. The CDR3 covers 10 residues. Germline V lookup: CDR1 SEHNR, CDR2 FQNEAQ (reference sequence). CDR3 sequence: CASRDNEQFF. The CDR3 DNA is TGTGCCAGCAGAGACAATGAGCAGTTCTTC. The variable domain in full, with the rest retrieved from reference TRBV7-9 and TRBJ2-1, is DTGVSQNPRHKITKRGQNVTFRCDPISEHNRLYWYRQTLGQGPEFLTYFQNEAQLEKSRLLSDRFSAERPKGSFSTLEIQRTEQGDSAMYLCASRDNEQFFGPGTRLTVL.

Only a few counts were recorded for this clone. The V gene is TRBV19, the J gene TRBJ1-2; D gene unclear. This CDR3 contains 13 residues. Trimming pared 3 bases from V and 2 bases from J, leaving 7 bases between. Germline assignment: CDR1 LNHDA and CDR2 SQIVND (reference sequence). CDR3 sequence: CASSMGTNYGYTF. The CDR3 DNA follows: TGTGCCAGTAGTATGGGCACGAACTATGGCTACACCTTC. Variable domain in full (rest from reference TRBV19 and TRBJ1-2): DGGITQSPKYLFRKEGQNVTLSCEQNLNHDAMYWYRQDPGQGLRLIYYSQIVNDFQKGDIAEGYSVSREKKESFPLTVTSAQKNPTAFYLCASSMGTNYGYTFGSGTRLTVV.

The J gene is TRBJ1-1, the V gene TRBV29-1; 8 positions agree with TRBD1. Germline V gene sequence: CDR1 SQVTM, CDR2 ANQGSEA. This CDR3 has 13 residues. Losses at the gene ends were 5 bases for V and 4 bases for J; bases not matched to a gene: 6. The CDR3 loop is CSVPTGGSTEAFF. DNA of the CDR3: TGCAGCGTTCCCACAGGGGGGAGCACTGAAGCTTTCTTT.

The chain recombines TRBV2 with TRBJ1-1; the D is unclear. In germline, CDR1 is SNHLY, CDR2 FYNNEI. Trimming stripped 11 bases from V and 2 bases from J, with 15 bases between. CDR3 length: 13 amino acids. Written as DNA, the CDR3 is TGTGCCTCGTCCCAGTCGGGAAACACTGAAGCTTTCTTT. It translates to CASSQSGNTEAFF. Drawing the rest from reference TRBV2 and TRBJ1-1, the complete variable domain is EPEVTQTPSHQVTQMGQEVILRCVPISNHLYFYWYRQILGQKVEFLVSFYNNEISEKSEIFDDQFSVERPDGSNFTLKIRSTKLEDSAMYFCASSQSGNTEAFFGQGTRLTVV.

The chain combines TRBV10-3 with TRBJ2-1; 10 bases agree with TRBD1. The CDR3 is made up of 16 amino acids. Germline lookup yields CDR1 ENHRY and CDR2 SYGVKD. V lost 5 bases to trimming and J lost 3 bases; unmatched junction nucleotides: 7. The CDR3 DNA reads as TGTGCCATCAGTCCCGGGACAGGGGTCGGCTACAATGAGCAGTTCTTC. Its translation: CAISPGTGVGYNEQFF.

The chain has TRBV11-2 and TRBJ1-1, with D maybe TRBD1 (6 bases). The V gene lost 2 bases and the J gene lost 5 bases, with 6 bases spanning the gap. Germline CDR1 SGHAT, CDR2 FQNNGV. There are 12 residues in the CDR3. The CDR3 nucleotides read TGTGCCAGCAGCTTAACAGGGACTGAAGCTTTCTTT. This encodes CASSLTGTEAFF.

The sample holds a few counts of this clone. The chain combines TRBV18 with TRBJ1-5, with D unclear. The CDR3 is 15 residues long. Trimming took 3 bases from V and 5 from J, leaving 14 bases between them. Germline CDR1 is KGHSH and CDR2 is LQKENI. Written as DNA, the CDR3 is TGTGCCAGCTCACCTTCTGTCCTTCATGATCAGCCCCAGCATTTT. This translates into CASSPSVLHDQPQHF. Supplemented by reference TRBV18 and TRBJ1-5, the full variable domain reads NAGVMQNPRHLVRRRGQEARLRCSPMKGHSHVYWYRQLPEEGLKFMVYLQKENIIDESGMPKERFSAEFPKEGPSILRIQQVVRGDSAAYFCASSPSVLHDQPQHFGDGTRLSIL.

A word on this clone: The sample holds other DNA sequences that translate to the same CDR3. The rearrangement uses TRBV20-1 and TRBJ2-3; no definite D call. Germline-derived CDR1 and CDR2 are DFQATT and SNEGSKA (reference sequence). V was shortened by 3 bases and J by 6 bases, with 4 bases between the two germline ends. This CDR3 region has 10 residues. The CDR3 loop reads CSASQDTQYF. DNA of the CDR3: TGCAGTGCTAGTCAGGATACGCAGTATTTT.

This rearrangement joins TRBV7-9 to TRBJ2-3; 8 bases map to TRBD2. Germline V gene data show CDR1 as SEHNR and CDR2 as FQNEAQ (reference sequence). CDR3 length: 15 amino acids. The V and J ends lost 3 bases and 2 bases, in that order; junction bases with no gene match: 4. The CDR3 DNA is TGTGCCAGCAGCTTCAGCGGGGGTTTCACAGATACGCAGTATTTT. This translates into CASSFSGGFTDTQYF.

This clone occurred once. The V gene is TRBV6-1, the J gene TRBJ2-1; 7 nucleotides line up with TRBD2. The CDR3 runs 14 residues. Per germline, CDR1 MNHNS and CDR2 SASEGT. V trimming: 5 bases; J trimming: 1 base; junction bases outside the gene matches: 2. The chain's CDR3 is CASSIAGSYNEQFF. The CDR3 nucleotides are TGTGCCAGCAGTATAGCGGGTTCCTACAATGAGCAGTTCTTC.

The chain joins TRBV18 to TRBJ2-2, with 9 positions matching TRBD2. The CDR3 length is 16 residues. The germline gives CDR1 KGHSH, CDR2 LQKENI. Unmatched junction bases numbered 8, after V lost 3 bases and J lost 6 bases. The CDR3 here is CASSPPLAGVPGELFF. CDR3 in DNA: TGTGCCAGCTCACCGCCGTTAGCGGGGGTTCCCGGGGAGCTGTTTTTT.

V and J are TRBV5-5 and TRBJ2-1, with 7 bases matching TRBD2. Germline CDR1 reads SGHKS; CDR2 reads YYEKEE (reference sequence). The CDR3 has 18 residues. Germline trimming cut 0 bases from V and 0 bases from J; bases unmatched to any gene: 9. The CDR3 spells CASSLGLAVTSSYNEQFF. The CDR3 DNA follows: TGTGCCAGCAGCTTGGGGCTAGCGGTTACCAGCTCCTACAATGAGCAGTTCTTC.

The chain joins TRBV4-2 to TRBJ1-4; TRBD1 matches 8 bases. After removal of 0 bases from V and 3 bases from J, the junction contained 3 bases not matched to a gene. Per the germline V gene, CDR1 is LGHNA and CDR2 is YNFKEQ. The CDR3 extends over 16 amino acids. The CDR3 is CASSQEGTGPNEKLFF. CDR3 bases: TGTGCCAGCAGCCAAGAGGGGACAGGCCCTAATGAAAAACTGTTTTTT.

V gene TRBV7-2 combines with J gene TRBJ2-6; D is perhaps TRBD1 or TRBD2 (5 bases each). V lost 3 bases, J lost 1 base, and 7 bases lay in between. Germline CDR1 reads SGHTA; CDR2 reads FQGNSA. This CDR3 has 15 residues. The CDR3 is CASSFGASGANVLTF. The DNA for the CDR3 is TGTGCCAGCAGCTTCGGGGCATCTGGGGCCAACGTCCTGACTTTC.

The gene calls are TRBV19 and TRBJ1-2; D is perhaps TRBD1 (5 bases). Germline V gene sequence: CDR1 LNHDA, CDR2 SQIVND (reference sequence). V was shortened by 5 bases and J by 4 bases, with 17 bases between the two germline ends. This CDR3 region has 15 residues. The CDR3 region has the DNA TGTGCCAGTAGTTCCTCACACCGGGACGTCTATGGCTACACCTTC. It specifies CASSSSHRDVYGYTF.

The rearrangement uses TRBV5-1 and TRBJ2-3; possible D gene TRBD1, 6 bases. V lost 4 bases to trimming and J lost 0 bases, with 12 bases between them. In germline, CDR1 is SGHRS, CDR2 YFSETQ. CDR3 length equals 15 residues. The DNA for the CDR3 is TGCGCCAGCAGCCGATCAGGGGCTAGCACAGATACGCAGTATTTT. Protein sequence: CASSRSGASTDTQYF.

The chain uses TRBV15 and TRBJ1-1; D gene uncertain. The germline CDR1 and CDR2 sequences are LNHNV and YYDKDF (reference sequence). This CDR3 has 12 residues. With 0 bases removed from V and 4 bases from J, the gap between germline ends came to 3 bases. CDR3 loop: CATSRDFTEAFF. The CDR3 nucleotides read TGTGCCACCAGCAGAGATTTCACTGAAGCTTTCTTT. Drawing the rest from reference TRBV15 and TRBJ1-1, the complete variable domain is DAMVIQNPRYQVTQFGKPVTLSCSQTLNHNVMYWYQQKSSQAPKLLFHYYDKDFNNEADTPDNFQSRRPNTSFCFLDIRSPGLGDTAMYLCATSRDFTEAFFGQGTRLTVV.

Notes on this clone: One junction end disagrees with the germline gene, perhaps due to a read error. The rearrangement uses TRBV5-4 and TRBJ2-3; the D gene is possibly TRBD1 (6 bases). Germline loops: CDR1 SGHNT, CDR2 YYREEE (reference sequence). The CDR3 spans 16 residues. The CDR3: CASSSRRQDPTYTQYF. As DNA, the CDR3 is TGTGCCAGCAGCTCGAGGCGACAGGACCCCACATATACGCAGTATTTT.